This is a list of T cell receptor beta chains from one sample in a study of T cells in Graves' hyperthyroidism and ophthalmopathy. TCRdb recomputed calls from the multiplex PCR reads with MiXCR, one row per CDR3 protein. This table has around 520,000 distinct CDR3 sequences, 13% to 15% appearing once. The source material was blood. Receptors originate from a woman aged 18-29 years with Graves' hyperthyroidism. Each CDR3 is given with its conserved first and last residue. The order of the fields is CDR3 protein, J gene, V gene, clone size. The listing skips clone size in some rows; elsewhere it reads once, few, many or a size class.

CASSLTSGSNNEQFF TRBJ2-1 TRBV5-1 many
CASSQEFYNEQFF TRBJ2-1 TRBV3-1 many
CASSYSGSSGANVLTF TRBJ2-6 TRBV6-5 many
CASSVVAESNEQFF TRBJ2-1 TRBV9 few
CAIRRDLSLRNTIYF TRBJ1-3 TRBV10-3 many
CASSSPGGAGGYTF TRBJ1-2 TRBV11-3 -
CAWSTVGRNNQPQHF TRBJ1-5 TRBV30 many
CASSSLLAGGLNEQFF TRBJ2-1 TRBV11-3 many
CASSQDGGSRYNEQFF TRBJ2-1 TRBV14 many
CASLRGGPQKNTEAFF TRBJ1-1 TRBV6-1 many
CASSVRGSENTGELFF TRBJ2-2 TRBV9 -
CAWNSVQSDQETQYF TRBJ2-5 TRBV30 many
CASSPGAEGTNEQFF TRBJ2-1 TRBV7-8 many
CAWSLGTGYLYNEQFF TRBJ2-1 TRBV30 -
CASSPRGGKLFF TRBJ1-4 TRBV7-9 many
CASRGGSYNSPLHF TRBJ1-6 TRBV9 few
CASSSTTGGDYGYTF TRBJ1-2 TRBV7-9 many
CASSLSLDRGRSYGYTF TRBJ1-2 TRBV5-5 many
CASSPGANEQYF TRBJ2-7 TRBV27 many
CASSEAHRQGDTQYF TRBJ2-3 TRBV2 many
CASTPRPGINSGANVLTF TRBJ2-6 TRBV7-3 few
CASSQFSGRGYEQFF TRBJ2-1 TRBV4-2 few
CSVALGTGGTVAFF TRBJ1-1 TRBV29-1 many
CASSLVGGSGLEQFF TRBJ2-1 TRBV12-3/TRBV12-4 many
CASAPPSGANVLTF TRBJ2-6 TRBV6-1 -
CASRPVTGSRSYNEQFF TRBJ2-1 TRBV12-3/TRBV12-4 many
CASSPRDPPNPDTGELFF TRBJ2-2 TRBV3-1 many
CASSQSGTQNSPLHF TRBJ1-6 TRBV6-1 many
CASSGGGYNEQFF TRBJ2-1 TRBV2 many
CASSPLTQLVHGYTF TRBJ1-2 TRBV12-3/TRBV12-4 many
CASIKWTGLTTDTQYF TRBJ2-3 TRBV6-1 many
CASGLVLGQGKTGELFF TRBJ2-2 TRBV12-5 few
CAWKRDFQETQYF TRBJ2-5 TRBV30 many
CASGLVPASGRNNEQFF TRBJ2-1 TRBV12-5 few
CASRPTHVEQFF TRBJ2-1 TRBV12-3/TRBV12-4 many
CAWSVRERDEQFF TRBJ2-1 TRBV30 many
CASIFPLMISGNTIYF TRBJ1-3 TRBV2 many
CASSFTGEYSPLHF TRBJ1-6 TRBV27 many
CASSQDSPSGELFF TRBJ2-2 TRBV3-1 few
CASSAGDRLFWPQHF TRBJ1-5 TRBV18 many
CASRLHTSGSLETQYF TRBJ2-5 TRBV27 many
CASQGPPDTQYF TRBJ2-3 TRBV9 -
CSVRTSGTGEQFF TRBJ2-1 TRBV29-1 -
CASRQGDPKNIQYF TRBJ2-4 TRBV30 many
CASSLEQGARADTQYF TRBJ2-3 TRBV5-1 -
CASSLDGTQETQYF TRBJ2-5 TRBV7-3 many
CSASPPGRGTEAFF TRBJ1-1 TRBV20-1 few
CSAFYAGTGGSEQYF TRBJ2-7 TRBV20-1 few
CASSLGGTATYEQYF TRBJ2-7 TRBV19 many
CASSLGQAVEKLFF TRBJ1-4 TRBV12-3/TRBV12-4 many
CASSLASVSYEQYF TRBJ2-7 TRBV11-3 many
CAISGQGPFGTEAFF TRBJ1-1 TRBV10-3 many
CASSSGGTGFREQYF TRBJ2-7 TRBV28 -